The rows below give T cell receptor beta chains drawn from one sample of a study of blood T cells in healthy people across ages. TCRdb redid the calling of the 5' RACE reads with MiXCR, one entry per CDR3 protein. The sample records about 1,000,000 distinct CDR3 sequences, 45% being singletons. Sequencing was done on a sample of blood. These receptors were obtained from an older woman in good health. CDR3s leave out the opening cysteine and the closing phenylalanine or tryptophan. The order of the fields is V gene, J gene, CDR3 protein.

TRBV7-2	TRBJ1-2	ASSLRTGADGYT
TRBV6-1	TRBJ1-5	ASIDPPGGASQPQH
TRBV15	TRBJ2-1	ATSWSLSSYNEQF
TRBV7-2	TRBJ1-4	ASSIQQGLGEKLF
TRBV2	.	ASSESRARSYEQY
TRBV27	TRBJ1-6	ASSVDASSPLH
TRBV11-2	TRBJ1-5	ASSRIGHQPQH
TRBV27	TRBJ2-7	ASSLSRRSEQY
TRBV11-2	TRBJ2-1	ASSLTQEQF
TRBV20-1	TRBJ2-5	SKQGVVETQY
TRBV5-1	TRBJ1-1	ASSGRVGNTEAF
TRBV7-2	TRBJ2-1	ASSPIAGTTYNEQF
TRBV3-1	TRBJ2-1	ASSSGLAGTVRNEQF
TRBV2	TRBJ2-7	ASIRRVSSYEQY
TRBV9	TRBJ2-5	ASSEATYETQY
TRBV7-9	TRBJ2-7	ANSPESGPQY
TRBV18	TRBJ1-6	ASSPATGTYSPLH
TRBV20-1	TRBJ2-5	SAGRGQAMETQY
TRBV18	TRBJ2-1	ASSPPLAGVVNEQF
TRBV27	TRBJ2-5	ASSLSYRGETQY
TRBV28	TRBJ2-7	ASRPNGIYTYEQY
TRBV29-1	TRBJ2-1	SVGQLAKQF
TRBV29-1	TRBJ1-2	SVEAGTGEVEYGYT
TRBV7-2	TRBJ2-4	ASSFVESSYNEQY
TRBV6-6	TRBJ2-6	ASRPTMVGSGANVLT
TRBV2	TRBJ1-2	ASSEGQPSSGYT
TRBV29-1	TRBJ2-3	SARSTDTQY
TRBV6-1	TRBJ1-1	ASSEALLNTEAF
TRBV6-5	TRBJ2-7	ASQRLVDYEQY
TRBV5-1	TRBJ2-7	ASSPGGDPYEQY
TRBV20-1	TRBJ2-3	SVPDSLGYADTQY
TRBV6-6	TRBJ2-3	ASSYQGSRTDTQY
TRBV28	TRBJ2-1	ASSLLGLAGEGHEQF
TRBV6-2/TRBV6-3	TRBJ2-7	ASSLDRGLNYEQY
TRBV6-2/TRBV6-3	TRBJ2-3	AGKQDQRAQY
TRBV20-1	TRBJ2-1	SASSPFSGNYNEQF
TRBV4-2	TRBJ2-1	ASSQDHRGGTNSYNEQF
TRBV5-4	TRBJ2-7	ASRTQGNTYEQY
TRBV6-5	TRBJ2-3	ASSIDNGFTDTQY
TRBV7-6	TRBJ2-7	ASSPRNREYEQY
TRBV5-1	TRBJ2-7	ASSLELAGSEQY
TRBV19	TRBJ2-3	ASSKVAGVDTQY
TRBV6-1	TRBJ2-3	ASSGDRPGADTQY
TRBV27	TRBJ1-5	ASMGLGGVRNQPQH
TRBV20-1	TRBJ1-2	SASTGHPNGYT
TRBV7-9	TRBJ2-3	ASSGVSGPLNTDTQY
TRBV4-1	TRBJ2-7	ASSYSMGDEQY
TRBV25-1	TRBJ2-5	ASSDTGFQQETQY
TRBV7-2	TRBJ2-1	ASSVSGRANEQF
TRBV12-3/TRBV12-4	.	TSSRTSGIALNEQY
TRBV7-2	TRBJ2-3	ASSLGERNADTQY
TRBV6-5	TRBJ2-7	ASSYQSGLLYEQY
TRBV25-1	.	ASGAGRYNEQY